Included here is one T cell receptor (beta chain) sequence, with context. Negative isolation yielded the CD8+ and CD4+ T cells, while FACS enriched the TEMRA cells. Random hexamers were used to reverse transcribe roughly 0.45 to 1 ug of RNA. Amplification of TCR beta CDR3 spanned 54 Vbeta and 13 Jbeta via immunoSEQ multiplex PCR. Via MiXCR, TCRdb re-called the immunoSEQ multiplex PCR reads, giving one row per CDR3 protein. The data hold tens of thousands of distinct CDR3 sequences, with approximately 96% observed a single time. This entry comes from a study of CD8 T cells in Susac syndrome. Study-level background: Active disease was present in about 6 of the sequenced Susac syndrome patients, whereas fewer than 10 of them were in remission. Patients with Susac syndrome were therapy-naive, on corticosteroids, or on intravenous immunoglobulin alone at blood draw.

Germline-derived CDR1 and CDR2 are MDHEN and SYDVKM. V lost 5 bases to trimming and J lost 4 bases, with 11 bases between them. This CDR3 spans 13 amino acids. The sample comprised CD8+ T cells from PBMCs. This sequence originates from a human donor with Susac syndrome. The chain uses TRBV28 and TRBJ2-5; no clear D. The CDR3 is CASSPVPGETQYF. CDR3 in DNA: TGTGCCAGCAGTCCTGTGCCCGGAGAGACCCAGTACTTC. The full variable domain, rest sourced from reference TRBV28 and TRBJ2-5, is DVKVTQSSRYLVKRTGEKVFLECVQDMDHENMFWYRQDPGLGLRLIYFSYDVKMKEKGDIPEGYSVSREKKERFSLILESASTNQTSMYLCASSPVPGETQYFGPGTRLLVL.